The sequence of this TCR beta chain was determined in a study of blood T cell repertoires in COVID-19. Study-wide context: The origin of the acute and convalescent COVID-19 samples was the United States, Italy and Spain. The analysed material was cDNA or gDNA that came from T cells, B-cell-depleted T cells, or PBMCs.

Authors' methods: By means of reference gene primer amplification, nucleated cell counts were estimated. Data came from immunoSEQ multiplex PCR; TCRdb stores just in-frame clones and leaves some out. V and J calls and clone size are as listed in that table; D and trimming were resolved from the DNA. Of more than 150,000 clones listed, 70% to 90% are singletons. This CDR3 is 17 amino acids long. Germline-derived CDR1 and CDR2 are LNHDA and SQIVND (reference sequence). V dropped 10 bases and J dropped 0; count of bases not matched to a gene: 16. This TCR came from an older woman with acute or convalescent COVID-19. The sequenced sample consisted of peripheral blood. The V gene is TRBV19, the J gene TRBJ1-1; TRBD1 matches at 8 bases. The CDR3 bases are TGTGCCACCTCGTTCGGGGCGCGACAGGGGATGAACACTGAAGCTTTCTTT. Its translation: CATSFGARQGMNTEAFF. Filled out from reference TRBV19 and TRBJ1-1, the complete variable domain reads DGGITQSPKYLFRKEGQNVTLSCEQNLNHDAMYWYRQDPGQGLRLIYYSQIVNDFQKGDIAEGYSVSREKKESFPLTVTSAQKNPTAFYLCATSFGARQGMNTEAFFGQGTRLTVV.